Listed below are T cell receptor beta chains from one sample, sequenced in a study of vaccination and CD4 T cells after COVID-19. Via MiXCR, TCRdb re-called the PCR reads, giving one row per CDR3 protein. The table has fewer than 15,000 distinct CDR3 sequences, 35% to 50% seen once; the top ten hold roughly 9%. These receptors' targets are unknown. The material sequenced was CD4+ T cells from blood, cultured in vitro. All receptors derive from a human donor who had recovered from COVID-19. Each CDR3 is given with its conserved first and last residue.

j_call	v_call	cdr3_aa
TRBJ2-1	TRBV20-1	CSARGTSGMSYNEQFF
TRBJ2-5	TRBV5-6	CASSFRESSETQYF
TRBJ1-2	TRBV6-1	CASSTPGFGYTF
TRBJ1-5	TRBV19	CASSIGQGGPQHF
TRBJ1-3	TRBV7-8	CASRQYSGNTIYF
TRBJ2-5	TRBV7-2	CASSLVGLAQETQYF
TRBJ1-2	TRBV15	CATSRDEGQGRFTRGYTF
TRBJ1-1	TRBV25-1	CASSALGRHVSGTEAFF
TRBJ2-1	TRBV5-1	CASSPPTSGAPDEQFF
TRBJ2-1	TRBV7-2	CASSLQGSSYNEQFF
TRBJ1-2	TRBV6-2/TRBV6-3	CASRHITGNYGYTF
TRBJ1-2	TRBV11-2	CASSLGGGRGVYGYTF
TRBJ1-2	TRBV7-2	CASSFDSIYGYTF
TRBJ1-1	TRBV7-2	CASSFPPTRDTEAFF
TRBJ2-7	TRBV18	CASSPGTGEAYEQYF
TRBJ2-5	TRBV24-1	CATRSSETQYF
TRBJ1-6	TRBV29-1	CSKDRGRFNSPLHF
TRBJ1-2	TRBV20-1	CSATTSNYGYTF
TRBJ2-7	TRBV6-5	CASSYPRTGLFYEQYF
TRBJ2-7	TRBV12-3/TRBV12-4	CASSTGTGVGEQYF
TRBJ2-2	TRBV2	CASRNGLAGNTGELFF
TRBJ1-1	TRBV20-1	CSARPPGGENTEAFF
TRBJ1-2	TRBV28	CASSSTGDRRNYGYTF
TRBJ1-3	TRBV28	CASSLDRSPSGNTIYF
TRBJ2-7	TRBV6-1	CASSRMDGYEQYF
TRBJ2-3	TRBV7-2	CASSLGFGGGAGDTQYF
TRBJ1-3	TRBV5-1	CASSFTPGRASGNTIYF
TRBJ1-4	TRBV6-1	CASSEVPGYDEKLFF
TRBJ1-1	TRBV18	CASSPAGATEAFF
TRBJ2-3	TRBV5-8	CASSLGGISSTDTQYF
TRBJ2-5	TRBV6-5	CASSYQAGGEKETQYF